Given below is one T cell receptor beta chain in context. What it recognizes is unknown. Combining a sample-barcoded 5' primer with a J-beta primer mix, a second PCR ran for roughly 7 to 12 cycles. Per sample, CDR3-containing paired-end reads numbered at least 2.5 million. TCRdb ran MiXCR on the 5' RACE reads and lists one entry per CDR3 protein. The sample has roughly 1.5 million distinct CDR3 sequences, approximately 39% seen once. Each donor had 8.5 to 10 milliliters of peripheral blood drawn. Each sample gave at least 6.5 million isolated PBMCs. The data originate from a study of blood T cells in healthy people across ages. Study findings and constraints: Percentage of naive T cells showed a strong correlation with TCR beta diversity.

CDR1 is SGHDT, CDR2 YYEEEE, per germline. Unmatched junction bases numbered 16, after V lost 4 bases and J lost 2 bases. The CDR3 loop spans 19 amino acids. The source material was blood. The chain combines TRBV5-6 with TRBJ2-7; 12 bases align to TRBD1. This TCR was recovered from a woman aged 18-30 years in good health. The CDR3 DNA is TGTGCCAGCAGCACGGCCGGGACAGGGGGCCGAGACATTACCTACGAGCAGTACTTC. As protein: CASSTAGTGGRDITYEQYF.